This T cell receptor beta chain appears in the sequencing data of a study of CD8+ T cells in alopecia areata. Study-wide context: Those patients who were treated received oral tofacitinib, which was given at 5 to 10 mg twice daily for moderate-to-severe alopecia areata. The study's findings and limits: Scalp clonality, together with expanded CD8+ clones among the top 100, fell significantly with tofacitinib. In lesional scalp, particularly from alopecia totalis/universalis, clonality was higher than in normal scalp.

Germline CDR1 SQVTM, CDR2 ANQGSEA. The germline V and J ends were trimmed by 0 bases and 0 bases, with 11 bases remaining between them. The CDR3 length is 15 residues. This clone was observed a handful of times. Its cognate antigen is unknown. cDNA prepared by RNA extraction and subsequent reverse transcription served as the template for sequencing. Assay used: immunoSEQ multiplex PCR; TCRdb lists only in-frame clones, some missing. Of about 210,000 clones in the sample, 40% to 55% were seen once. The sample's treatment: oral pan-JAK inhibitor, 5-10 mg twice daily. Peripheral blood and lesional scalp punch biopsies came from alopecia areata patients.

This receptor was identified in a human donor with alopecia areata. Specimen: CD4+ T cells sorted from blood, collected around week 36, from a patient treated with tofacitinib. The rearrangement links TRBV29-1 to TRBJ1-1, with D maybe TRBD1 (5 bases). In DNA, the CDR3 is TGCAGCGTTGAAGACCCGACAGCTCTGAACACTGAAGCTTTCTTT. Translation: CSVEDPTALNTEAFF.